The 10 T cell receptor beta chains in this list originate from one sample, sequenced in a study of shared clonotypes between healthy human individuals. Method: immunoSEQ multiplex PCR; TCRdb's copy keeps in-frame clones and lacks some. The table lists approximately 810,000 clones, around 93% of them singletons. Naive CD8 populations comprised CD45RO-negative cells positively selected for CCR7, excluding terminally differentiated effector memory CD45RA+ cells. What was sequenced was naive CD8+ T cells sorted from blood. All receptors come from a man younger than 45 in good health.

The chain has TRBV11-2 and TRBJ2-1; possible D gene TRBD2, 5 bases. Per germline, CDR1 SGHAT and CDR2 FQNNGV. Trimming stripped 4 bases from V and 2 bases from J, with 15 bases between. The CDR3 runs 16 residues. DNA of the CDR3: TGTGCCAGCAGCTCGCCGACTAAATTGGCCTACAATGAGCAGTTCTTC. Its translation is CASSSPTKLAYNEQFF.

This clone occurred a few times. This chain links TRBV5-1 with TRBJ1-2; D is unclear. Trimming stripped 0 bases from V and 8 bases from J, with 17 bases between. The CDR3 is 15 residues long. Germline V lookup: CDR1 SGHRS, CDR2 YFSETQ. CDR3 amino acids: CASSLEGVDMVGYTF. The CDR3 nucleotides are TGCGCCAGCAGCTTGGAAGGAGTAGATATGGTAGGCTACACCTTC.

This rearrangement joins TRBV9 to TRBJ2-1; D uncertain. The CDR3 covers 12 residues. V was cut by 4 bases and J by 3 bases, with 5 bases left in between. Germline CDR1 and CDR2: SGDLS and YYNGEE. The CDR3 nucleotides are TGTGCCAGCAGCCAAAGCTACAATGAGCAGTTCTTC. Its translation: CASSQSYNEQFF.

About this clone: Other DNA sequences from this sample encode an identical CDR3 as well. The V gene is TRBV27, the J gene TRBJ2-3, with 7 nucleotides matching TRBD2. Germline loops: CDR1 MNHEY, CDR2 SMNVEV (reference sequence). With V trimmed by 5 bases and J by 3 bases, 2 bases remained unmatched. The CDR3 is 13 amino acids. The CDR3 sequence is CASSSGNTDTQYF. The CDR3 region has the DNA TGTGCCAGCAGTAGCGGGAATACAGATACGCAGTATTTT.

The J gene is TRBJ2-1, the V gene TRBV27; a weak D match, TRBD1 (5 bases). The germline V and J ends were trimmed by 6 bases and 3 bases, with 12 bases remaining between them. Germline V gives CDR1 MNHEY, CDR2 SMNVEV (reference sequence). The CDR3 loop spans 14 amino acids. CDR3 in DNA: TGTGCCAGCAGCCAACTCGACAGCTACAATGAGCAGTTCTTC. This sequence encodes CASSQLDSYNEQFF.

The chain combines TRBV29-1 with TRBJ2-1; D perhaps matches TRBD2 (5 bases). CDR1 and CDR2 from the germline V gene are SQVTM and ANQGSEA. V lost 0 bases and J 3 bases, leaving 9 bases between the germline ends. This CDR3 has 14 residues. The CDR3 region has the DNA TGCAGCGTTGAAGATCGGGAAGTCTACAATGAGCAGTTCTTC. Translation gives CSVEDREVYNEQFF.

The chain employs TRBV9 and TRBJ1-1; a weak D match, TRBD1 (5 bases). This CDR3 comprises 13 residues. V was clipped by 4 bases and J by 7 bases, with 14 bases between them. Germline loops: CDR1 SGDLS, CDR2 YYNGEE. The CDR3 region has the DNA TGTGCCAGCAGCCACTCGGGCAGGGATGAAGCTTTCTTT. Its translation: CASSHSGRDEAFF.

This clone has a handful of counts. This sequence joins TRBV5-6 and TRBJ2-1; D gene unclear. Germline V CDR1 and CDR2: SGHDT, YYEEEE. This CDR3 is 11 amino acids long. Trimming removed 2 bases from V and 9 bases from J, with 6 bases in between. The CDR3 loop reads CASSFVGEQFF. The CDR3 region has the DNA TGTGCCAGCAGCTTCGTCGGTGAGCAGTTCTTC.

The CDR3 loop is CASRPGALNTEAFF. The CDR3 nucleotides are TGTGCCAGCAGGCCTGGGGCCCTAAACACTGAAGCTTTCTTT. The gene calls are TRBV27 and TRBJ1-1; tentatively, D is TRBD1 (5 bases). In germline, CDR1 is MNHEY, CDR2 SMNVEV (reference sequence). Trimming took 6 bases from V and 2 from J, leaving 13 bases between them. The CDR3 length is 14 residues.

The chain is built from TRBV7-6 and TRBJ2-3; unclear D gene. Germline loops: CDR1 SGHVS, CDR2 FNYEAQ. Between the trimmed V and J ends, which lost 4 bases and 5 bases, there was a span of 7 bases. This CDR3 is built from 12 residues. CDR3 protein: CASSSGLDTQYF. For the CDR3, the DNA is TGTGCCAGCAGCTCGGGTTTAGATACGCAGTATTTT.